The 15 T cell receptor beta chains reported below all come from one sample, sequenced in a study of T cells in Graves' hyperthyroidism and ophthalmopathy (dated by TCRdb to about 2019). Receptor amplification or capture employed multiplex PCR. Data came from an Illumina HiSeq 2000. TCR beta CDR3 regions were amplified from RNA transcripts. The first round of RT-PCR for the TCR CDR3 was performed with the HTBI primer set and the Qiagen OneStep RT-PCR kit. Clones were called with MiXCR by TCRdb after fastp trimmed the public reads at Q25, and only in-frame beta chains were retained. Rows are unified per CDR3 protein, each entry keeping the most common DNA and genes. Within this sample are hundreds of thousands of distinct CDR3 sequences, with more than 14% of them counted one time only. The ten most abundant clones make up around an eighth of the sample. The sequencing sample was made of blood. Every receptor here comes from a woman between 50 and 59 years old with Graves' ophthalmopathy.

In its sample, this clonotype was seen a few times. The rearrangement uses TRBV6-6 and TRBJ2-2; D unclear. V lost 0 bases and J lost 5, with 16 bases in between. CDR3 length equals 17 residues. CDR1 is MNHNY and CDR2 is SVGAGI in the germline V gene (reference sequence). CDR3 loop: CASSYSMWISITGELFF. As DNA, the CDR3 is TGTGCCAGCAGTTACTCGATGTGGATCTCCATAACCGGGGAGCTGTTTTTT.

The sample holds many counts of this clonotype. This chain joins TRBV3-1 and TRBJ2-1, with D possibly being TRBD2 (6 bases). Germline CDR1 LGHDT, CDR2 YNNKEL (reference sequence). There are 14 residues in the CDR3. The V end lost 4 bases, the J end lost 7 bases, and 14 bases lay between the germline ends. The CDR3 spells CASSLSGVKNEQFF. As DNA, the CDR3 is TGTGCCAGCAGCCTGTCGGGGGTGAAGAATGAGCAGTTCTTC.

This clonotype showed up just a few times. The rearrangement links TRBV4-2 to TRBJ2-7; 9 bases fit TRBD1. This CDR3 has 17 residues. In germline, CDR1 is LGHNA, CDR2 YNFKEQ. J gave up 1 base and V 1 base, and 8 bases lay outside the gene matches. The CDR3 region has the DNA TGTGCCAGCAGCCAAGGGTTACGGGACAGGGTTTCCTACGAGCAGTACTTC. It encodes CASSQGLRDRVSYEQYF.

The chain is built from TRBV7-9 and TRBJ2-1; the match to TRBD2 covers 11 bases. CDR3 length: 16 residues. The V gene's germline CDR1 is SEHNR and CDR2 FQNEAQ (reference sequence). V lost 3 bases to trimming and J lost 5 bases; unmatched junction nucleotides: 6. The CDR3 DNA reads TGTGCCAGCAGCTTCGCTAGCGGGAGGAGAGACAATGAGCAGTTCTTC. It translates to CASSFASGRRDNEQFF. Based on the CDR3 plus reference TRBV7-9 and TRBJ2-1, the full variable domain is DTGVSQNPRHKITKRGQNVTFRCDPISEHNRLYWYRQTLGQGPEFLTYFQNEAQLEKSRLLSDRFSAERPKGSFSTLEIQRTEQGDSAMYLCASSFASGRRDNEQFFGPGTRLTVL.

In its sample, this clonotype was seen a few times. Possible read error: a much larger clone is one base away. This chain links TRBV2 with TRBJ1-5, with no clear D. CDR1 SNHLY and CDR2 FYNNEI come from the germline V gene. The CDR3 contains 14 residues. The CDR3: CASTDGGGNLPQHF. Written as DNA, the CDR3 is TGTGCCAGCACGGACGGCGGCGGCAATCTGCCCCAGCATTTT.

In this sample, this clonotype turned up once. The rearrangement links TRBV12-3 or TRBV12-4 to TRBJ2-1, with 13 bases fitting TRBD2. J gave up 2 bases and V 6 bases, and 7 bases lay outside the gene matches. The CDR3 contains 17 residues. The CDR3 loop reads CASRGTSGKFAYNEQFF. As DNA, the CDR3 is TGTGCCAGCAGGGGGACTAGCGGGAAATTCGCCTACAATGAGCAGTTCTTC.

Comment on this clonotype: A much larger clone differs from this one at a single base, so this may be a read error. The V gene is TRBV6-2 or TRBV6-3, the J gene TRBJ1-5; 7 bases map to TRBD1. CDR3 length: 14 amino acids. The germline V gene has CDR1 MNHEY and CDR2 SVGEGT. The ends lost 10 bases at V and 3 bases at J; junction bases unmatched: 9. DNA of the CDR3: TGTGCCAACAGGGGAACAGGGCCCAATCAGCCCCAGCATTTT. This codes for CANRGTGPNQPQHF.

This clonotype appeared many times. The rearrangement links TRBV7-9 to TRBJ2-7; D is perhaps TRBD1 or TRBD2 (5 bases each). The germline gives CDR1 SEHNR, CDR2 FQNEAQ (reference sequence). V lost 5 bases to trimming and J lost 0 bases, with 20 bases between them. CDR3 length: 17 amino acids. The chain's CDR3 is CASSTKVPGRNSYEQYF. In DNA form, the CDR3 reads TGTGCCAGCAGCACAAAAGTCCCGGGACGGAACTCCTACGAGCAGTACTTC.

This clonotype was recorded at least ten times. The rearrangement uses TRBV3-1 and TRBJ2-3, with 13 positions matching TRBD2. Germline CDR1 reads LGHDT; CDR2 reads YNNKEL (reference sequence). The CDR3 consists of 15 residues. The trim removed 4 bases at V and 5 bases at J, leaving 3 bases unmatched. CDR3 protein: CASSRTSGSLDTQYF. The CDR3 nucleotides read TGTGCCAGCAGCCGGACTAGCGGGAGCTTAGATACGCAGTATTTT.

In this sample, this clonotype turned up many times. CDR3 in amino acids: CASSFPSHQGATEAFF. DNA of the CDR3: TGTGCCAGCAGTTTCCCCTCTCACCAGGGGGCCACTGAAGCTTTCTTT. The chain is built from TRBV28 and TRBJ1-1; 8 positions match TRBD1. V lost 3 bases and J lost 4; bases outside the gene matches: 10. CDR1 and CDR2 from the germline V gene are MDHEN and SYDVKM. The CDR3 extends over 16 amino acids. Full variable domain (remainder filled in from reference TRBV28 and TRBJ1-1): DVKVTQSSRYLVKRTGEKVFLECVQDMDHENMFWYRQDPGLGLRLIYFSYDVKMKEKGDIPEGYSVSREKKERFSLILESASTNQTSMYLCASSFPSHQGATEAFFGQGTRLTVV.

This clonotype came up a few times. The V gene is TRBV19, the J gene TRBJ2-2; D unclear. Germline CDR1 and CDR2: LNHDA and SQIVND (reference sequence). V lost 7 bases to trimming and J lost 5 bases, with 11 bases between them. This CDR3 comprises 13 residues. In DNA, the CDR3 is TGTGCCAGTACCGTGGACGGTACCGGGGAGCTGTTTTTT. Its protein product is CASTVDGTGELFF.

With respect to this clonotype: Given a much more abundant clone one base away, this may be a read error. The chain has TRBV18 and TRBJ2-3; 11 bases fit TRBD2. Germline loops: CDR1 KGHSH, CDR2 LQKENI. V trimming: 1 base; J trimming: 2 bases; junction bases outside the gene matches: 11. The CDR3 has 19 residues. Written as DNA, the CDR3 is TGTGCCAGCTCACCACGCGGAACGTTGACTAGCGGGAACACAGATACGCAGTATTTT. Translated, it gives CASSPRGTLTSGNTDTQYF.

This clonotype was seen many times. CDR3 residues: CASSLRDRANEQFF. For the CDR3, the DNA is TGTGCCAGCAGCTTAAGGGACAGGGCCAATGAGCAGTTCTTC. This chain connects TRBV7-3 to TRBJ2-1; 9 bases agree with TRBD1. V shed 1 base and J 6 bases; nucleotides not matched to a gene: 1. This CDR3 is built from 14 residues. Germline CDR1 and CDR2: SGHTA and FQGTGA.

As to this clonotype: Possible read error: a much larger clone is one base away. V is TRBV14 and J is TRBJ2-7; 7 bases line up with TRBD1. Germline CDR1 reads SGHDN; CDR2 reads FVKESK. The CDR3 contains 14 residues. V shed 6 bases, J shed 4 bases, and the junction held 9 bases outside the gene matches. The CDR3 DNA is TGTGCCAGCAGGATGATAGGGGGCATTTACGAGCAGTACTTC. Translated: CASRMIGGIYEQYF.

This clonotype has more than one count but fewer than ten. This rearrangement joins TRBV10-3 to TRBJ2-3; D possibly corresponds to TRBD1 (6 bases). This CDR3 comprises 13 residues. The V gene lost 4 bases and the J gene lost 4 bases, with 9 bases spanning the gap. The germline V gene has CDR1 ENHRY and CDR2 SYGVKD. CDR3 DNA sequence: TGTGCCATCAGTGGGGGACAACCAGATACGCAGTATTTT. Its protein is CAISGGQPDTQYF.